The present TCR beta chain was sequenced within a study of beta chain features in type 1 diabetes. Trimming cost V 6 bases and J 8 bases; bases outside gene matches: 1. Per germline, CDR1 LNHNV and CDR2 YYDKDF (reference sequence). This CDR3 has 11 amino acids. General study findings and limits: Overrepresentation of cells with high TCR expression could result from cDNA sequencing. Shortening of TCRB CDR3s, moderate but significant, appeared in all four CD4+ subsets of Type 1 diabetes patients.

cDNA synthesis used the whole RNA isolate, giving expressed TCRB sequences. The method was immunoSEQ multiplex PCR; TCRdb's version includes in-frame clones alone and lacks a portion of them. The data hold almost 350,000 clones, with roughly 8% observed a single time. In the case of this clone: As yet, its antigen is unknown.

One heparinised draw, averaging approximately 120 mL, was taken per donor. Sequencing was carried out using central memory CD4+ T cells from blood. The rearrangement links TRBV15 to TRBJ1-1; 9 nucleotides match TRBD1. The receptor's source is a young woman in good health. The CDR3, as DNA: TGTGCCACCAGGGGACAGGGAGAAGCTTTCTTT. Translating gives CATRGQGEAFF. Full variable domain (outside the CDR3, taken from reference TRBV15 and TRBJ1-1): DAMVIQNPRYQVTQFGKPVTLSCSQTLNHNVMYWYQQKSSQAPKLLFHYYDKDFNNEADTPDNFQSRRPNTSFCFLDIRSPGLGDTAMYLCATRGQGEAFFGQGTRLTVV.